This section outlines one T cell receptor (beta chain) sequence together with its context. This CDR3 comprises 16 residues. The germline CDR1 and CDR2 sequences are MRHNA and SNTAGT. Trimming removed 0 bases from V and 5 bases from J, with 14 bases in between. TCR sequencing used cDNA made by reverse transcription of extracted RNA. Produced via immunoSEQ multiplex PCR; TCRdb's table is partial and in-frame only. The sample lists more than 90,000 clones; about two fifths were seen once. This entry belongs to a study of CD8+ T cells in alopecia areata. Study-level information: A regimen of oral tofacitinib, 5 to 10 mg twice daily, was given to treated patients.

Samples from alopecia areata patients were lesional scalp punch biopsies and peripheral blood. The chain employs TRBV6-4 and TRBJ2-1; no clear D gene. The sequence was collected from a human donor with alopecia areata. The sequenced sample was CD4+ T cells sorted from blood. This CDR3 reads CASSDSPNQPHNEQFF. In nucleotides, the CDR3 is TGTGCCAGCAGTGACTCCCCGAATCAACCACACAATGAGCAGTTCTTC.